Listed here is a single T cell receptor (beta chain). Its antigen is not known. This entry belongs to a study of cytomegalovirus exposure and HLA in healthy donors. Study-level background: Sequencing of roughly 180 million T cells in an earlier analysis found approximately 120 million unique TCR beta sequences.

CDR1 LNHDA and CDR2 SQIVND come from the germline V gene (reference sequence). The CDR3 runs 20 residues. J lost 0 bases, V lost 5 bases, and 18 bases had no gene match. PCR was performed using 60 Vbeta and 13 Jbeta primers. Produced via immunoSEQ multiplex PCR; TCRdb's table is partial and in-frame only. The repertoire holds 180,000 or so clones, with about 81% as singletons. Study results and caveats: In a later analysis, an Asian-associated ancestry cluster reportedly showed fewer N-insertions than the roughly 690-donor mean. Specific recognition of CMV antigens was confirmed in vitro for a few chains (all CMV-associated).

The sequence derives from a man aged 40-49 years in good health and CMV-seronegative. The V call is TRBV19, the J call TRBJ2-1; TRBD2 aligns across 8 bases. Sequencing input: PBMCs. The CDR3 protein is CASSLGGAGVGPPSYNEQFF. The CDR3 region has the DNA TGTGCCAGTAGTCTGGGGGGAGCGGGAGTTGGCCCCCCCTCCTACAATGAGCAGTTCTTC.